The sequence of this T cell receptor (beta chain) was determined in a study of cytomegalovirus exposure and HLA in healthy donors (dated 2017 in TCRdb). At the level of the whole study: An earlier analysis of around 600 of the donors reported about 290 Gb of sequence data and around 120 million unique TCR beta sequences from about 179 million T cells. Donor age, sex, ethnicity and CMV serostatus were collected together with the repertoire data. The study used immunosequencing to profile the T cell repertoires of approximately 650 subjects and linked those repertoires to cytomegalovirus serostatus. The genetic ancestry cluster associated with self-reported Caucasian donors included about 84% of the roughly 400 genotyped donors. To predict cytomegalovirus infection status, the study brought together high-throughput TCR immunosequencing, statistical association of individual TCRs with disease status, and machine learning. The study aimed to test whether signatures of past pathogen exposure could be identified by cataloging public T cell receptors. Typing coverage differed by locus: A, B, C, DRB1 and DQB1 were typed in roughly 620-630 donors, DQA1 in 500 to 550, DPA1 in around 610, and DPB1 in just under 480. All discovery cohort repertoires had been generated on a single sequencing platform. Among 398 genotyped donors of the cohort, an average of approximately 240,000 unique TCR beta nucleotide sequences were sequenced per donor, roughly a sixth of them non-productive. Besides the first cohort of approximately 710 subjects, a separate validation cohort made up of 95 to 150 different subjects was used. Genome-wide SNP genotypes for about 60% of the roughly 700 donors were used in a later genetic analysis, which treated that subset as a discovery cohort. A handful of DR-DQ haplotypes were handled as single units for association and clustering because linkage in the cohort was strong. Rather than drawing on any new phenotypic data, the later analysis identified candidate immune exposures from TCR beta sequences and the way those sequences occurred across donors. An early release covering about 600 HLA-typed donors comprised about 300 gigabases of sequencing data and around 80 million unique TCR sequences. Both class I and class II loci were covered by HLA typing, at four-digit resolution. A later analysis re-analyzed previously published TCR beta repertoires from approximately 700 donors and added high-resolution HLA genotyping to study TCR occurrence patterns. In an earlier analysis of 500 to 650 of the donors, high-throughput TCR beta sequencing was used to judge whether each TCR beta V gene segment behaved as functional or pseudogenic. Here is what the overall study found, with its caveats: At a false discovery rate of 0.05, a later analysis linked fewer than 20,000 TCR beta sequences to specific HLA alleles. Three of the identified cytomegalovirus-associated TCR beta chains were confirmed in vitro to be specific for cytomegalovirus antigens. A cluster of highly shared sequence variants was judged likely to represent a technical artifact of the sequencing pipeline. V-gene and J-gene trimming of TCR beta chains was associated with a missense DCLRE1C variant in a later genetic analysis, and the association was replicated in an independent cohort. The authors suggested that the approach could potentially be generalized to other disease states and immunological phenotypes. Roughly uniform sequencing depth across donors was assumed in presence/absence analyses, although this assumption may not hold. Because some donors lacked HLA typing at each locus, the association tests relied only on the typed subset. When HLA alleles, especially DR and DQ, strongly co-occurred, attributing TCR associations to individual alleles was difficult. According to a later genetic analysis, donors in an Asian-associated ancestry cluster had fewer N-insertions in productive TCRs than the approximately 670-donor mean. In a later analysis, TCR association rates were found to vary across HLA loci, with the most associated TCRs seen for DRB1 alleles and the fewest for HLA-C alleles. In an earlier analysis of some 540 of the donors, most TCR beta V segments appeared in productive rearrangements about 87% or about 30% of the time, broadly matching IMGT annotations. In a later analysis, HLA-associated TCR beta chains showed more clonal expansion and lower generation probabilities than non-associated chains that were equally common. The classifier was reported to diagnose cytomegalovirus status with high specificity and sensitivity in both the original cohort and the validation cohort. Correlated functional status among segregating V segments might reflect linkage disequilibrium, but an unknown experimental factor could not be ruled out. The earlier analysis of about 600 of the donors excluded some 15 rarely observed V segments, including chromosome 9 orphons, because counts were too low. The only immune exposure information available for the cohort was CMV serostatus. A later analysis found that most CMV-associated TCR beta chains appeared HLA-restricted, with HLA associations seemingly driven largely by CMV exposure. A further reported finding was that TCR beta sequences accurately predicted the HLA-A and HLA-B alleles for most subjects in the first cohort. Only TCR beta chains were sequenced in this cohort, and the absence of alpha or paired-chain data limited detectable features. The study listed 150 to 200 TCR beta chains as associated with cytomegalovirus. Across donors, most TCR sequences were observed very rarely, whereas some public TCRs were present in many individuals. A later analysis reported that several top co-occurrence clusters appeared linked to parvovirus B19, influenza, CMV and Epstein-Barr virus.

The cohort comprised some 680 healthy bone marrow donors. All cohort members were sampled while nominally healthy, although unrecorded immune exposures were likely present. The donor was CMV seronegative and belonged to the group of more than 300 seronegative cohort members. Every donor gave a peripheral blood sample, and the peripheral blood mononuclear cells from that sample were used for TCR beta sequencing. Genomic DNA extraction from the blood cell samples was performed with the Qiagen DNeasy Blood Extraction Kit. Libraries were built with the immunoSEQ multiplex PCR assay. A mixture of 60 forward primers for TCR Vbeta segments and 13 reverse primers for TCR Jbeta segments was used in the multiplex PCR. The CDR3 region of rearranged TCR beta genes was amplified from genomic DNA with a multiplex PCR assay. The Illumina HiSeq System was used to sequence the amplified TCR beta libraries as 87-base-pair reads. Per the source publication's procedure: A later analysis tallied roughly 78 million unique TCR beta chains across the 666 repertoires, and around 9.9 million of those chains were shared by two or more donors. To remove PCR and sequencing errors, raw reads were error-corrected and collapsed into unique sequences using a nearest-neighbor algorithm that merged closely related sequences. Alignment of CDR3 sequences to IMGT reference sequences was used to assign V, D and J gene segments. For a sequence to be retained, a match of at least six nucleotides to both a V gene segment and a J gene segment was required. Rearrangements were called productive when the CDR3 lacked stop codons and stayed in frame with V and J; all others were non-productive. CDR3 was defined by IMGT convention, running from the second conserved V-encoded cysteine to the conserved J-encoded phenylalanine. The earlier analysis of 500 to 650 of the donors excluded any sequence lacking an unambiguous match to a single V gene segment. In an earlier analysis of some 590 of the donors, a V segment was called functional when productive rearrangements were above 56.7%, and segregating when the standard deviation between donors exceeded 5%. A statistical classification framework was developed to diagnose cytomegalovirus status using the catalog of TCR beta chain sequences. A later analysis assigned V and J genes by comparing TCR nucleotide sequences with IMGT/GENE-DB human TR gene sequences. Using the TCRdist pipeline, a later analysis assigned CDR3 sequences along with most-parsimonious VDJ recombination scenarios. In a later analysis, each TCR beta chain was defined by its CDR3 amino acid sequence together with its V-gene family, and reads without a unique V-gene family were excluded. A later analysis removed roughly 590 highly shared, low-generation-probability nucleotide sequences to deal with suspected cross-contamination and a sequencing artifact. A later analysis calculated a clonal expansion index for each public chain from normalized within-repertoire ranks of inferred template counts. In a later analysis, generation probabilities were computed with a VDJ recombination model fitted to out-of-frame rearrangements, and the resulting probabilities were checked against IGoR. Hypergeometric tests were used in a later analysis to score TCR-TCR, TCR-HLA and TCR-CMV co-occurrence, with a repertoire-size bias correction applied to the TCR pairs. A later analysis estimated false discovery rates by permuting HLA or CMV assignments 20 times. A later analysis grouped co-occurring TCRs with DBSCAN, adding TCRdist sequence similarity when clustering within HLA-allele-positive subsets. Repertoires with fewer than 30,000 or more than 120,000 public chains, plus five repertoires with anomalous nucleotide sharing, were excluded from co-occurrence clustering. TCRdb mirrors the immuneACCESS table, restricted to in-frame sequences. Some clones are absent from its copies; in checked studies, under half trace to an unresolved V gene, and the reason for the others is unknown. The V and J calls and clone size were taken over from that table, and D and trimming were inferred from the DNA. The sample's own table lists 70,000 or so clones. Clones ranked in the top ten supply approximately 5.4% of the sample.

About this clone: Its antigen has not been determined.

The sequence was collected from a middle-aged man in good health and CMV-seronegative. The sequenced sample was PBMCs.

This receptor carries the CDR3 CAWRQGATDTQYF. The DNA is TGTGCCTGGAGACAGGGAGCAACAGATACGCAGTATTTT. The chain uses TRBV30 and TRBJ2-3, with TRBD1 tentatively as D gene (6 bases match). At the junction V is shortened by 3 bases and J by 3 bases, with 10 bases in between. Taken from cysteine to phenylalanine, the CDR3 has 13 residues. The entry retains the CDR3 DNA only, 39 bases that are in frame from base 1. Taken from the germline V gene (reference sequence), the CDR1 and CDR2 loops are GTSNPN and SVGIG.